This TCR beta chain is from a study of blood T cell repertoires in COVID-19. Across the study: Whether acute or convalescent, the COVID-19 samples came from the United States, Italy and Spain. From T cells, B-cell-depleted T cells, or PBMCs came the material, which was cDNA or gDNA.

In the authors' methods: How many nucleated cells were present was estimated from reference gene primer amplification. Some clones are missing from TCRdb's copy, which holds only in-frame ones; the method was immunoSEQ multiplex PCR. That table supplies the V and J calls and clone size; D and trimming were determined from the DNA. The sample holds hundreds of thousands of clones; 88% are singletons and the top ten take around 0.8%. This clone was seen only once. V lost 0 bases and J lost 0, with 12 bases in between. This CDR3 has 16 residues. From germline, CDR1 is LGHNA and CDR2 YNFKEQ. V usage is TRBV4-2 and J usage is TRBJ2-7, with D possibly matching TRBD2 (5 bases). Sequencing was carried out using peripheral blood. This TCR came from a woman between 25 and 40 years old with acute or convalescent COVID-19. In nucleotides, the CDR3 is TGTGCCAGCAGCCAAGATCCTAAGCGGACCTCCTACGAGCAGTACTTC. Translation gives CASSQDPKRTSYEQYF.